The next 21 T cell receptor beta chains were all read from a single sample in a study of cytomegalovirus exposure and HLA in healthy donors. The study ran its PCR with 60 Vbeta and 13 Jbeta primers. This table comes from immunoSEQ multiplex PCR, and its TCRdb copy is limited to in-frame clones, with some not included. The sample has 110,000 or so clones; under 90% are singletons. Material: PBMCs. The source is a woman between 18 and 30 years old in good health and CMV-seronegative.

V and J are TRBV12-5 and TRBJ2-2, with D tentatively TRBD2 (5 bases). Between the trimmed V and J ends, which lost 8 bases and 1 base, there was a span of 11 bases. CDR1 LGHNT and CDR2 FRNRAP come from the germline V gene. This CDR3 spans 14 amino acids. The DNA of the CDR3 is TGTGCTAGTTCTACGAGGGTGAACACCGGGGAGCTGTTTTTT. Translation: CASSTRVNTGELFF.

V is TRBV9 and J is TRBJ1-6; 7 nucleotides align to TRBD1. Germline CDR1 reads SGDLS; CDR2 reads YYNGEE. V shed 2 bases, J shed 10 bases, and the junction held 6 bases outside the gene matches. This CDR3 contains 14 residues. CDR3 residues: CASSVGDSLSPLHF. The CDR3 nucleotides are TGTGCCAGCAGCGTTGGGGACAGTTTATCACCCCTCCACTTT.

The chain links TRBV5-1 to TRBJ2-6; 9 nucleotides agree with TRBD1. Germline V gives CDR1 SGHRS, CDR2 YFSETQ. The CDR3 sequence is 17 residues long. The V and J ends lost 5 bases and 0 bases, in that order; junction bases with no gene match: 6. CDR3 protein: CASRATGGVSGANVLTF. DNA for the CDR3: TGCGCCAGCAGGGCGACAGGGGGTGTCTCTGGGGCCAACGTCCTGACTTTC.

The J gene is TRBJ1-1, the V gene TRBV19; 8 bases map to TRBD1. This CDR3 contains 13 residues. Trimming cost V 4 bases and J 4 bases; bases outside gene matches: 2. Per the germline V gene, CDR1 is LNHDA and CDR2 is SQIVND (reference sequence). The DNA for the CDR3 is TGTGCCAGTAGTAGCCAGGGGGCCACTGAAGCTTTCTTT. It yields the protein CASSSQGATEAFF.

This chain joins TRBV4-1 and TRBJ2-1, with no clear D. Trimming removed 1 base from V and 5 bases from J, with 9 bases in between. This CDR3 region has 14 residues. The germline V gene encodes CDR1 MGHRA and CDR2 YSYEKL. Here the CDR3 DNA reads TGCGCCAGCAGCCAAGTAACTCGTGACAATGAGCAGTTCTTC. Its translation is CASSQVTRDNEQFF.

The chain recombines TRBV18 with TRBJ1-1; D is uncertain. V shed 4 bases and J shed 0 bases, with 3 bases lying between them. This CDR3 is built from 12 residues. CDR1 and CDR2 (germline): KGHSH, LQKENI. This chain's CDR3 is CASSLMNTEAFF. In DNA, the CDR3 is TGTGCCAGCTCACTTATGAACACTGAAGCTTTCTTT. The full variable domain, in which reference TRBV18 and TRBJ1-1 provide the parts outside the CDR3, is NAGVMQNPRHLVRRRGQEARLRCSPMKGHSHVYWYRQLPEEGLKFMVYLQKENIIDESGMPKERFSAEFPKEGPSILRIQQVVRGDSAAYFCASSLMNTEAFFGQGTRLTVV.

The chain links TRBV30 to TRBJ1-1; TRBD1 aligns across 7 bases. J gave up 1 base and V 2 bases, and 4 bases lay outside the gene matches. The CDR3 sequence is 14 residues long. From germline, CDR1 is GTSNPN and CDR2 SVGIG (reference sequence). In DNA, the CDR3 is TGTGCCTGGAGTACTCGACAGGGGAACACTGAAGCTTTCTTT. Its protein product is CAWSTRQGNTEAFF.

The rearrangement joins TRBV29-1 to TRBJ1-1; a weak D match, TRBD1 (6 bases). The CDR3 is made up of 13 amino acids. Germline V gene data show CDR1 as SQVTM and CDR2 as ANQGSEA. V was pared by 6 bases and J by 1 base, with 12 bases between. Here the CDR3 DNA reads TGCAGCGTGGTTACAGGGTCGAACACTGAAGCTTTCTTT. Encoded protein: CSVVTGSNTEAFF.

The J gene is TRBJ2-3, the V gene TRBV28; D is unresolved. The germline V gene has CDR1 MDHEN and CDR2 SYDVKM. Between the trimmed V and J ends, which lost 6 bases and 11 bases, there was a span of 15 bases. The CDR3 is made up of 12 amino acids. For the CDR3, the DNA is TGTGCCAGCAGCTTCACCTCGGAGAAGCAGTATTTT. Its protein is CASSFTSEKQYF.

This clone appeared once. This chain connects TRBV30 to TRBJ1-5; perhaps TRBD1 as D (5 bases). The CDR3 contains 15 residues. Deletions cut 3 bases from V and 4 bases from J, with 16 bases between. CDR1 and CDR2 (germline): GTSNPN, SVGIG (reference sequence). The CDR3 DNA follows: TGTGCCTGGAGCCGACAGTGGGGGGGTAATCAGCCCCAGCATTTT. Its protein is CAWSRQWGGNQPQHF.

The CDR3 bases are TGCGCCAGCAGCTTTCTGTCGGTTGACACTGAAGCTTTCTTT. It translates to CASSFLSVDTEAFF. V usage is TRBV5-1 and J usage is TRBJ1-1; unclear D gene. Trimming removed 2 bases at V and 3 bases at J, with 11 bases between. CDR3 length: 14 amino acids. In germline, CDR1 is SGHRS, CDR2 YFSETQ.

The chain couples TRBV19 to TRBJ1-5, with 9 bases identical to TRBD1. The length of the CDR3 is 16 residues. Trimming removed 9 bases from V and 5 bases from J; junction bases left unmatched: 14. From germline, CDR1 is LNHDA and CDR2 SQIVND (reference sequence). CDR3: CASKPSGTGFDQPQHF. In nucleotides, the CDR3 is TGTGCCAGCAAACCGTCCGGGACAGGGTTTGATCAGCCCCAGCATTTT. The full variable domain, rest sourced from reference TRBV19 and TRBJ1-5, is DGGITQSPKYLFRKEGQNVTLSCEQNLNHDAMYWYRQDPGQGLRLIYYSQIVNDFQKGDIAEGYSVSREKKESFPLTVTSAQKNPTAFYLCASKPSGTGFDQPQHFGDGTRLSIL.

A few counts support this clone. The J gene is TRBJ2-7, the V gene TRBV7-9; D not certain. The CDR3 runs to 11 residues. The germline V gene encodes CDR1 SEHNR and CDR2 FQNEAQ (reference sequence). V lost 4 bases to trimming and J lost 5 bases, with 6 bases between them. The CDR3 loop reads CASSSFDEQYF. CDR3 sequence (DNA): TGTGCCAGCAGCTCGTTCGACGAGCAGTACTTC.

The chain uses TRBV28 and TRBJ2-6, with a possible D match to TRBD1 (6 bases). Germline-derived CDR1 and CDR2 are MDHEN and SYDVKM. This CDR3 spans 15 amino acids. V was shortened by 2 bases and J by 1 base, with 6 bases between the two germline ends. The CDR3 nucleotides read TGTGCCAGCAGTTTAAGGGGGTCTGGGGCCAACGTCCTGACTTTC. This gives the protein CASSLRGSGANVLTF.

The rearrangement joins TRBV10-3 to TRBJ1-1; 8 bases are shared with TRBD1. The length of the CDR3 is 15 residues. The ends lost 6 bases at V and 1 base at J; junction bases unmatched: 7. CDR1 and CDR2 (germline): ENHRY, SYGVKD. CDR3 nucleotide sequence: TGTGCCATCAGGGCCGAAGGACAGGGGAACACTGAAGCTTTCTTT. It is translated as CAIRAEGQGNTEAFF.

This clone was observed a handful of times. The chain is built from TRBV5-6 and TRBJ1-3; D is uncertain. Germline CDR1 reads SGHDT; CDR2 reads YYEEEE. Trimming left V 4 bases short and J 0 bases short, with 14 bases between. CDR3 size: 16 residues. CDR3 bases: TGTGCCAGCAGCAGGAGGCCAGGACGCTCTGGAAACACCATATATTTT. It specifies CASSRRPGRSGNTIYF.

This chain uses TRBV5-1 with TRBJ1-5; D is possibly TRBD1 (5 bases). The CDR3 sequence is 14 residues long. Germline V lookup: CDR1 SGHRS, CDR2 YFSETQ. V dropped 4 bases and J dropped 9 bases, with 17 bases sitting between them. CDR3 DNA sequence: TGCGCCAGCAGCCCACGGACTGGGACTGCGCCCCAGCATTTT. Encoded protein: CASSPRTGTAPQHF.

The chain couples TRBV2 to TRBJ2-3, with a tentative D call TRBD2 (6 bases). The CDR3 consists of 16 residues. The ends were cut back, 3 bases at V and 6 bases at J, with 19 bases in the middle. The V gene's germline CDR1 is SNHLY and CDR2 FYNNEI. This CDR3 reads CASSDKPGVGGDTQYF. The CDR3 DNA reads TGTGCCAGCAGTGATAAGCCGGGAGTTGGGGGGGATACGCAGTATTTT.

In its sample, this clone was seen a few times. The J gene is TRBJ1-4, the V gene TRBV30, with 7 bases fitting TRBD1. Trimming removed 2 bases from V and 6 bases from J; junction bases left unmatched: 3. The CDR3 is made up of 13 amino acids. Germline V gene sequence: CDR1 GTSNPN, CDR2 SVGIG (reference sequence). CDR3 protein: CAWSIGTDEKLFF. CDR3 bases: TGTGCCTGGAGTATCGGGACAGATGAAAAACTGTTTTTT.

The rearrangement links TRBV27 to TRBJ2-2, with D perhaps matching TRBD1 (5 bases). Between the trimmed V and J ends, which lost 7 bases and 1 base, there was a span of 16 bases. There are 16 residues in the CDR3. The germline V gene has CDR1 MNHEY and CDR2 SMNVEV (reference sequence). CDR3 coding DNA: TGTGCCAGCACCCTATTTGGGGCCGAGAACACCGGGGAGCTGTTTTTT. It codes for CASTLFGAENTGELFF.

The CDR3 here is CASSPHPLRDLTDTQYF. The CDR3 DNA follows: TGTGCCAGCAGTCCCCACCCCCTGCGGGACCTCACAGATACGCAGTATTTT. The rearrangement links TRBV27 to TRBJ2-3; D may be TRBD2 (6 bases). Germline assignment: CDR1 MNHEY and CDR2 SMNVEV (reference sequence). Trimming shortened V by 5 bases and J by 2 bases, and 20 bases separated the two germline ends. CDR3 size: 17 residues.